One and the same sample provided the 22 T cell receptor beta chains below, sequenced in a study of identical twins. TCRdb reprocessed the 5' RACE reads via MiXCR and lists one record per CDR3 protein. Of around 1.7 million distinct CDR3 sequences detected, around a third appear once; the ten largest clones hold roughly 0.3%. The specimen sequenced was cord blood. These receptors came from a newborn girl in good health.

The rearrangement uses TRBV12-3 or TRBV12-4 and TRBJ2-3; tentatively, D is TRBD2 (5 bases). V shed 5 bases and J shed 5 bases, with 14 bases lying between them. The CDR3 runs to 14 residues. DNA for the CDR3: TGTGCCAGCAGTCGCAGAGTGGGAGTAGATACGCAGTATTTT. Residues: CASSRRVGVDTQYF.

The chain couples TRBV24-1 to TRBJ2-1; D possibly uses TRBD1 or TRBD2 (6 bases each). Deletions cut 7 bases from V and 7 bases from J, with 22 bases between. Germline CDR1 reads KGHDR; CDR2 reads SFDVKD. This CDR3 has 16 amino acids. The CDR3 DNA sequence: TGTGCCACCAGGAGGGGGGCACGGCAAACAGGGAATGAGCAGTTCTTC. Translating gives CATRRGARQTGNEQFF.

This CDR3 is CSARDQGAMNTEAFF. CDR3 nucleotides: TGCAGTGCTAGAGATCAGGGTGCGATGAACACTGAAGCTTTCTTT. The V and J genes are TRBV20-1 and TRBJ1-1; D might be TRBD1 (5 bases). The CDR3 has 15 residues. Deletions cut 0 bases from V and 0 bases from J, with 11 bases between. The germline V gene has CDR1 DFQATT and CDR2 SNEGSKA (reference sequence).

This clonotype has a handful of counts. This rearrangement joins TRBV2 to TRBJ2-1; 9 bases are a match to TRBD2. Germline V gene lookup returns CDR1 SNHLY and CDR2 FYNNEI. Trimming at V came to 2 bases and at J to 8 bases, leaving 4 bases not matched to a gene. CDR3 length: 14 residues. This CDR3 reads CASSESSGVHEQFF. CDR3 DNA sequence: TGTGCCAGCAGTGAATCTAGCGGGGTGCATGAGCAGTTCTTC.

Points on this clonotype: At one boundary the junction diverges from the germline segment, which might be a read error. The chain joins TRBV11-3 to TRBJ2-4, with 9 bases lining up with TRBD2. CDR3 length: 14 amino acids. The germline V gene has CDR1 SGHNT and CDR2 YENEEA. In nucleotides, the CDR3 is TGTGCCAGCAGCTTAGAAGGGCGGGGGGGCATTCGGTACTTC. Amino acids: CASSLEGRGGIRYF. Full variable domain (remainder filled in from reference TRBV11-3 and TRBJ2-4): EAGVVQSPRYKIIEKKQPVAFWCNPISGHNTLYWYLQNLGQGPELLIRYENEEAVDDSQLPKDRFSAERLKGVDSTLKIQPAELGDSAVYLCASSLEGRGGIRYFGAGTRLSVL.

This clonotype was recorded at least ten times. The V call is TRBV5-1, the J call TRBJ2-7, with a weak D call TRBD1 (5 bases). The CDR3 extends over 16 amino acids. V lost 0 bases and J lost 3, with 16 bases in between. Per the germline V gene, CDR1 is SGHRS and CDR2 is YFSETQ. CDR3 protein: CASSLGGLKGLYEQYF. The CDR3 nucleotides read TGCGCCAGCAGCTTGGGGGGTCTAAAGGGGCTCTACGAGCAGTACTTC.

This clonotype was counted between two and nine times. The chain has TRBV12-3 or TRBV12-4 and TRBJ1-5; tentatively, D is TRBD1 (5 bases). V was trimmed by 0 bases and J by 5 bases, leaving 8 bases between them. The CDR3 contains 14 residues. CDR3: CASSLAGVYQPQHF. The CDR3 DNA is TGTGCCAGCAGTTTAGCAGGGGTCTATCAGCCCCAGCATTTT.

The J gene is TRBJ2-5, the V gene TRBV3-1, with a weak D call TRBD2 (7 bases). V was pared by 1 base and J by 4 bases, with 19 bases between. Germline loops: CDR1 LGHDT, CDR2 YNNKEL (reference sequence). The CDR3 runs 17 residues. CDR3 nucleotides: TGTGCCAGCAGCCAAGTGTCTAGGACGGGGGGCGCAGAGACCCAGTACTTC. As protein: CASSQVSRTGGAETQYF.

Of note for this clonotype: Given a much more abundant clone one base away, this may be a read error. The chain is built from TRBV4-2 and TRBJ2-3; perhaps TRBD1 as D (5 bases). The CDR3 is 14 residues long. The germline V gene encodes CDR1 LGHNA and CDR2 YNFKEQ. The CDR3 region is CAGSQGRSTDTQYF. DNA of the CDR3: TGTGCCGGCAGCCAGGGCCGGAGCACAGATACGCAGTATTTT.

This sequence joins TRBV20-1 and TRBJ2-7; no clear D gene. Germline CDR1 and CDR2: DFQATT and SNEGSKA (reference sequence). The CDR3 sequence is 16 residues long. Trimming took off 7 bases at V and 0 bases at J, with 22 bases between the two ends. As DNA, the CDR3 is TGCAGTGTCTTTGATCCCGCCAGCAGCTACTCCTACGAGCAGTACTTC. Translation gives CSVFDPASSYSYEQYF.

This clonotype was observed a few times. The rearrangement links TRBV4-1 to TRBJ2-1, with D perhaps TRBD2 (5 bases). CDR1 and CDR2 (germline): MGHRA, YSYEKL. This CDR3 spans 16 amino acids. Trimming took off 0 bases at V and 3 bases at J, with 12 bases between the two ends. The CDR3 region has the DNA TGCGCCAGCAGCCAAGATCTAGCTAGGGACTACAATGAGCAGTTCTTC. Translation: CASSQDLARDYNEQFF.

This clonotype was detected only a few times. The chain links TRBV4-2 to TRBJ2-5; a possible D gene is TRBD2 (6 bases). V was shortened by 2 bases and J by 2 bases, with 9 bases between the two germline ends. This CDR3 has 14 amino acids. Per germline, CDR1 LGHNA and CDR2 YNFKEQ. CDR3 sequence reads: CASSQWGEQETQYF. The CDR3 DNA reads as TGTGCCAGCAGCCAATGGGGGGAGCAAGAGACCCAGTACTTC.

The rearrangement joins TRBV28 to TRBJ1-2, with D possibly being TRBD1 (6 bases). Trimming removed 6 bases from V and 4 bases from J, with 12 bases in between. This CDR3 spans 13 amino acids. Germline loops: CDR1 MDHEN, CDR2 SYDVKM. The CDR3 reads CASRADSLYGYTF. CDR3 DNA: TGTGCCAGCAGGGCGGACAGCCTCTATGGCTACACCTTC.

This clonotype was found a few times. The J gene is TRBJ1-4, the V gene TRBV4-1, with 7 bases lining up with TRBD1. Trimming removed 6 bases from V and 4 bases from J; junction bases left unmatched: 17. In germline, CDR1 is MGHRA, CDR2 YSYEKL. This CDR3 spans 18 amino acids. DNA of the CDR3: TGCGCCAGCAGGTCACCGGGACAGAAAAAGGGCCTTAATGAAAAACTGTTTTTT. This encodes CASRSPGQKKGLNEKLFF.

This chain uses TRBV3-1 with TRBJ2-1; D not certain. V shed 0 bases and J shed 2 bases, with 8 bases lying between them. Germline CDR1 LGHDT, CDR2 YNNKEL (reference sequence). The CDR3 has 15 residues. CDR3 residues: CASSQDGMTYNEQFF. Written as DNA, the CDR3 is TGTGCCAGCAGCCAAGATGGAATGACCTACAATGAGCAGTTCTTC.

CDR3 in DNA: TGTGCCAGCAGCAAGGGACTGCTCGGAGAGACCCAGTACTTC. This gives the protein CASSKGLLGETQYF. The rearrangement uses TRBV21-1 and TRBJ2-5; the D segment call TRBD2 is taken from the table without a DNA check. TRBV21-1 is a pseudogene locus. This CDR3 comprises 14 residues.

The table lists this clonotype with a few counts. The chain is built from TRBV6-5 and TRBJ1-2, with no clear D. The CDR3 sequence is 16 residues long. V lost 4 bases to trimming and J lost 4 bases, with 19 bases between them. The germline V gene encodes CDR1 MNHEY and CDR2 SVGAGI. The CDR3 sequence: CASSFSQRPVPYGYTF. CDR3 coding DNA: TGTGCCAGCAGTTTCTCTCAAAGGCCCGTCCCCTATGGCTACACCTTC.

Of note for this clonotype: This could be a read error, since a much larger clone is one nucleotide away. V and J are TRBV29-1 and TRBJ1-2; unclear D gene. V was clipped by 5 bases and J by 3 bases, with 7 bases between them. Germline assignment: CDR1 SQVTM and CDR2 ANQGSEA. The CDR3 sequence is 11 residues long. The CDR3 bases are TGCAGCGTTAGGGTGGACTATGGCTACACCTTC. As protein: CSVRVDYGYTF.

V gene TRBV9 combines with J gene TRBJ1-1; D is perhaps TRBD1 (6 bases). Between the trimmed V and J ends, which lost 3 bases and 1 base, there was a span of 16 bases. Looked up from germline, CDR1 is SGDLS and CDR2 is YYNGEE. This CDR3 region has 16 residues. The CDR3 loop reads CASSDRAIIQNTEAFF. DNA for the CDR3: TGTGCCAGCAGCGACAGGGCTATAATCCAGAACACTGAAGCTTTCTTT.

The gene calls are TRBV4-2 and TRBJ1-3, with a possible D match to TRBD1 (6 bases). Deletions cut 3 bases from V and 2 bases from J, with 14 bases between. CDR1 is LGHNA, CDR2 YNFKEQ, per germline. The CDR3 is 16 residues long. The CDR3 loop is CASSQAFGQTGNTIYF. The CDR3 bases are TGTGCCAGCAGCCAGGCTTTTGGACAGACTGGAAACACCATATATTTT.

V and J are TRBV13 and TRBJ2-7; 8 bases line up with TRBD1. Losses at the gene ends were 5 bases for V and 5 bases for J; bases not matched to a gene: 8. CDR1 is PRHDT and CDR2 is FYEKMQ in the germline V gene (reference sequence). This CDR3 has 14 amino acids. Written as DNA, the CDR3 is TGTGCCAGCAGCCTGGTAGGGACAGGTAACGAGCAGTACTTC. Its translation is CASSLVGTGNEQYF.

This clonotype has a count of ten or more. The chain couples TRBV20-1 to TRBJ2-5, with TRBD1 matching over 8 bases. Germline trimming cut 5 bases from V and 4 bases from J; bases unmatched to any gene: 3. CDR3 length: 12 residues. Germline loops: CDR1 DFQATT, CDR2 SNEGSKA (reference sequence). CDR3 region: CSASRGRETQYF. As DNA, the CDR3 is TGCAGTGCTTCCAGGGGGCGAGAGACCCAGTACTTC.